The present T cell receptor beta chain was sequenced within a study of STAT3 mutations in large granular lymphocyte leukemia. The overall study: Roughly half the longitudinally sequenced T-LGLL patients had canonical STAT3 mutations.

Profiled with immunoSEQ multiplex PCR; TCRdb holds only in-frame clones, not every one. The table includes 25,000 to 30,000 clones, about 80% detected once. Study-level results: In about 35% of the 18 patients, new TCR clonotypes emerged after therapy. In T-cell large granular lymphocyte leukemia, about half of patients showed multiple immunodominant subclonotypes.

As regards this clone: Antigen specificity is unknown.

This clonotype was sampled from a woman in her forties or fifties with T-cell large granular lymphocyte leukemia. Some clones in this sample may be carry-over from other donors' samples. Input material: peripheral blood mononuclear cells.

The CDR3, as DNA: TGCGCCAGCAGCCAGGGACCCTTCTCCTACGAGCAGTACTTC. Translated: CASSQGPFSYEQYF. The chain links TRBV4-3 to TRBJ2-7; either TRBD1 or TRBD2 may fit D (5 bases each). CDR1 and CDR2 (germline): LGHNA, YSLEER. CDR3 length: 14 residues. Trimming stripped 3 bases from V and 0 bases from J, with 9 bases between.